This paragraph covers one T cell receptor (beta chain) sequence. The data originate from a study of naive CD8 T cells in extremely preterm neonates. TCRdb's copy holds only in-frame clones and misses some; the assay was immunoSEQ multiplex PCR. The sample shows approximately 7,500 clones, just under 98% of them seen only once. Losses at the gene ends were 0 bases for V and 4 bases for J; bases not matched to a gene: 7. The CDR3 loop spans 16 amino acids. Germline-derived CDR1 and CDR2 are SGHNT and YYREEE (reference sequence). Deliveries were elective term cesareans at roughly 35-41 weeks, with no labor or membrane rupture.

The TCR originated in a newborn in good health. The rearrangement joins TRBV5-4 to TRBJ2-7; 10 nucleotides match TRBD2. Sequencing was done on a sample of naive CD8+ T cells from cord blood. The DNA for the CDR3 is TGTGCCAGCAGCTTGGATGGCACTAGCGGGGTATACGAGCAGTACTTC. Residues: CASSLDGTSGVYEQYF.